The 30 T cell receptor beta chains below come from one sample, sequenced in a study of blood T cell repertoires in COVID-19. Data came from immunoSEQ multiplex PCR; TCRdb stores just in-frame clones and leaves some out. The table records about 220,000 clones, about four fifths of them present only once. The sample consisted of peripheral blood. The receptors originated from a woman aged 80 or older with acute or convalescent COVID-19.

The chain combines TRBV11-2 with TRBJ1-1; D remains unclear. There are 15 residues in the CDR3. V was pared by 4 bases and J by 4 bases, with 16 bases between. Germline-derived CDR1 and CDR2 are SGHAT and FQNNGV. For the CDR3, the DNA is TGTGCCAGCAGCTCTCACGGGGTAGTGGGCACTGAAGCTTTCTTT. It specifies CASSSHGVVGTEAFF.

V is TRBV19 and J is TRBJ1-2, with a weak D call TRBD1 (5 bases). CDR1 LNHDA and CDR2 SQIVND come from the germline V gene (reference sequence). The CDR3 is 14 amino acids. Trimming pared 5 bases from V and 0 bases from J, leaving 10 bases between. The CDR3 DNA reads TGTGCCAGTAGTCCTCAGGGTTCTAACTATGGCTACACCTTC. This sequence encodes CASSPQGSNYGYTF. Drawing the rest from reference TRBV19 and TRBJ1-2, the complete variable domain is DGGITQSPKYLFRKEGQNVTLSCEQNLNHDAMYWYRQDPGQGLRLIYYSQIVNDFQKGDIAEGYSVSREKKESFPLTVTSAQKNPTAFYLCASSPQGSNYGYTFGSGTRLTVV.

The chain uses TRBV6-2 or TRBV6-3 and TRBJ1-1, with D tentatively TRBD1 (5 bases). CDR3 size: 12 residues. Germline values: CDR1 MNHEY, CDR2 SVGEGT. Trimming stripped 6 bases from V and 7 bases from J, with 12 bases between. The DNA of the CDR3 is TGTGCCAGCAGCCACGACAGAGTTGAAGCTTTCTTT. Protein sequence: CASSHDRVEAFF.

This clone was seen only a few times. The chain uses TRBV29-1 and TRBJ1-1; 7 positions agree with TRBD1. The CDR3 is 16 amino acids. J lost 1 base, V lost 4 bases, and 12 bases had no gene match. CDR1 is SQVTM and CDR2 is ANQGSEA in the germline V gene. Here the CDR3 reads CSVVTGVFVANTEAFF. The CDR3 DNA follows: TGCAGCGTTGTTACAGGGGTGTTTGTGGCGAACACTGAAGCTTTCTTT.

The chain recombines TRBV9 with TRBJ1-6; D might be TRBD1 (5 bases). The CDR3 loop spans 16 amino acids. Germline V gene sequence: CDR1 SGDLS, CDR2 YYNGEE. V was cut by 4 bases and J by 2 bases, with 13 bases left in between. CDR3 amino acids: CASSPRGEPYNSPLHF. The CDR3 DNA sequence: TGTGCCAGCAGCCCTCGGGGGGAACCCTATAATTCACCCCTCCACTTT.

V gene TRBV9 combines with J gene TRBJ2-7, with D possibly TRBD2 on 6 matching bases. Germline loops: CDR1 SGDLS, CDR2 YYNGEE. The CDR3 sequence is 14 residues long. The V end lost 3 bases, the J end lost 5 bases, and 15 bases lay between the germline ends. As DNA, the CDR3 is TGTGCCAGCAGCGGCAACGGGGGATACGACGAGCAGTACTTC. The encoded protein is CASSGNGGYDEQYF. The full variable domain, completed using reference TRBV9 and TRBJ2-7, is DSGVTQTPKHLITATGQRVTLRCSPRSGDLSVYWYQQSLDQGLQFLIQYYNGEERAKGNILERFSAQQFPDLHSELNLSSLELGDSALYFCASSGNGGYDEQYFGPGTRLTVT.

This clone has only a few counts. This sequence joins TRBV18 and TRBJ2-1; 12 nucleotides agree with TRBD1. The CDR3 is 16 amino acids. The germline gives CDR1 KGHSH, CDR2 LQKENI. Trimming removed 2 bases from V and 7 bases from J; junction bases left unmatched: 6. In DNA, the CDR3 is TGTGCCAGCTCACCAGGTCCGGGACAGGGGGCAAATGAGCAGTTCTTC. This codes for CASSPGPGQGANEQFF.

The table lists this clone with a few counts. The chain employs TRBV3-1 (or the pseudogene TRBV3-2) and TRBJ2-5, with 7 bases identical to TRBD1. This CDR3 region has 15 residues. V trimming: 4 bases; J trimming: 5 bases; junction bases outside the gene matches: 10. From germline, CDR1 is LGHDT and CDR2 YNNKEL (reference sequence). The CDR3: CASSPRQGFLETQYF. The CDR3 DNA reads TGTGCCAGCAGCCCCCGACAGGGTTTCCTGGAGACCCAGTACTTC.

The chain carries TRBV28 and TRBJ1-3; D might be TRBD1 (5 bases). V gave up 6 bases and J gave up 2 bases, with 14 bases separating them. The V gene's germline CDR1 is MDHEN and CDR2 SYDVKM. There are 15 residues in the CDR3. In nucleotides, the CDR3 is TGTGCCAGCAGAAGGGACGGGAGAACTGGAAACACCATATATTTT. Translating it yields CASRRDGRTGNTIYF.

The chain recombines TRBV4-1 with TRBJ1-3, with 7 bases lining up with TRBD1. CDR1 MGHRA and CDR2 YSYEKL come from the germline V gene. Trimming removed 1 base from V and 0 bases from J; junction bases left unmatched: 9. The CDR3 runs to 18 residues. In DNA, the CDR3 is TGCGCCAGCAGCCAAGCCGCCCGGGACAGCGTCTCTGGAAACACCATATATTTT. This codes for CASSQAARDSVSGNTIYF.

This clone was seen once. The CDR3 reads CASKTWGLGEKLFF. The CDR3 DNA is TGTGCCAGCAAAACGTGGGGCTTAGGGGAAAAACTGTTTTTT. The gene calls are TRBV28 and TRBJ1-4, with D possibly being TRBD1 (5 bases). Germline CDR1 reads MDHEN; CDR2 reads SYDVKM. This CDR3 has 14 amino acids. Between the trimmed V and J ends, which lost 7 bases and 8 bases, there was a span of 17 bases.

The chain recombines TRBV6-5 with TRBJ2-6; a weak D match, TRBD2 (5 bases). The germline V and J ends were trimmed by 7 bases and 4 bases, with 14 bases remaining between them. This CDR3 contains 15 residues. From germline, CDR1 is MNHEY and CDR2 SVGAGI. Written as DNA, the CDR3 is TGTGCCAGCAATTTCGGGCCGGGAGGGGCCAACGTCCTGACTTTC. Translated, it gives CASNFGPGGANVLTF.

This chain's CDR3 is CASSFCLRTSGGPPYNEQFF. The CDR3 nucleotides are TGTGCCAGCAGCTTTTGCCTTCGGACTAGCGGGGGGCCGCCCTACAATGAGCAGTTCTTC. This chain connects TRBV12-1 to TRBJ2-1; the table calls TRBD2, which could not be checked here. TRBV12-1 is termed a pseudogene. The CDR3 length is 20 residues.

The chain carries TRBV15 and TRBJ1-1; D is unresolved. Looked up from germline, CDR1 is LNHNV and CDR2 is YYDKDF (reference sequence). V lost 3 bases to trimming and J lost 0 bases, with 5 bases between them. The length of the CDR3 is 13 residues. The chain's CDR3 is CATSRSMNTEAFF. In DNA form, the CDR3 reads TGTGCCACCAGCAGGAGCATGAACACTGAAGCTTTCTTT.

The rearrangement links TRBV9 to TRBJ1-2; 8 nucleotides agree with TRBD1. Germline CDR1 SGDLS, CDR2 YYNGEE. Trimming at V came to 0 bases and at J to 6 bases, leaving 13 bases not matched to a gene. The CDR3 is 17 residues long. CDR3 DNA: TGTGCCAGCAGCGTAGATCCAGGGGGCGCAATATCCGATGGCTACACCTTC. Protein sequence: CASSVDPGGAISDGYTF.

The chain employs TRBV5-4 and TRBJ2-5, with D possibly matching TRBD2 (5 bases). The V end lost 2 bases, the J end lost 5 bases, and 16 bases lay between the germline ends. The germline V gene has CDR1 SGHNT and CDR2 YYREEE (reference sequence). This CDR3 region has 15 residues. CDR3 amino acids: CASSFYEGVGETQYF. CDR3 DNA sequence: TGTGCCAGCAGCTTTTACGAGGGAGTTGGGGAGACCCAGTACTTC.

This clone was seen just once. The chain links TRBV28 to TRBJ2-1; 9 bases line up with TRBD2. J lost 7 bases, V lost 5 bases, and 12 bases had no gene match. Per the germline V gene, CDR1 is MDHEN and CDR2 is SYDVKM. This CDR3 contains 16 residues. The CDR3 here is CASSPQTSGPGNEQFF. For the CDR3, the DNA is TGTGCCAGCAGTCCGCAGACTAGCGGCCCGGGGAATGAGCAGTTCTTC. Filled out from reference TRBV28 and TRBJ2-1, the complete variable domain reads DVKVTQSSRYLVKRTGEKVFLECVQDMDHENMFWYRQDPGLGLRLIYFSYDVKMKEKGDIPEGYSVSREKKERFSLILESASTNQTSMYLCASSPQTSGPGNEQFFGPGTRLTVL.

Written as DNA, the CDR3 is TGTGCCAGAAGCTTTTTACCCCTCAGGGTCCACTACGAGCAGTACTTC. It translates to CARSFLPLRVHYEQYF. This rearrangement joins TRBV5-3 to TRBJ2-7; the D gene is possibly TRBD1 (5 bases). TRBV5-3 is designated an ORF whose function remains uncertain. The CDR3 runs to 16 residues. Trimming removed 2 bases at V and 3 bases at J, with 18 bases between.

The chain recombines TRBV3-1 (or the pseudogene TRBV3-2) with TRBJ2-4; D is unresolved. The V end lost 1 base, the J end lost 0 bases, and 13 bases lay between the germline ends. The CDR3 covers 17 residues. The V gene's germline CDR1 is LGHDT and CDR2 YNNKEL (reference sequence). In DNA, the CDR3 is TGTGCCAGCAGCCAAGTTCTTTCTCCTATAGCCAAAAACATTCAGTACTTC. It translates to CASSQVLSPIAKNIQYF.

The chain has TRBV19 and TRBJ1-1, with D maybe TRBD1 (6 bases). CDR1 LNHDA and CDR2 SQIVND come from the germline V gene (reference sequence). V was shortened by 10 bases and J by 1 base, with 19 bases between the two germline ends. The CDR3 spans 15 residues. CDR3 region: CAIRWGMGQNTEAFF. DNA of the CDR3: TGTGCCATCCGGTGGGGGATGGGACAGAACACTGAAGCTTTCTTT. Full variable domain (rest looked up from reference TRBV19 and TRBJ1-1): DGGITQSPKYLFRKEGQNVTLSCEQNLNHDAMYWYRQDPGQGLRLIYYSQIVNDFQKGDIAEGYSVSREKKESFPLTVTSAQKNPTAFYLCAIRWGMGQNTEAFFGQGTRLTVV.

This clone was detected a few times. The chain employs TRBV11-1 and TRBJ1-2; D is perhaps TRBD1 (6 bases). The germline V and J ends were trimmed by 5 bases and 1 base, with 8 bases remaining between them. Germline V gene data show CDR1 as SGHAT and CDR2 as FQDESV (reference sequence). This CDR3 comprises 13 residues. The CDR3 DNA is TGTGCCAGCAGCCTGGACAGTAACTATGGCTACACCTTC. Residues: CASSLDSNYGYTF.

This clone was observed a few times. The DNA for the CDR3 is TGTGCCAGCGGGCAGAACACTGAAGCTTTCTTT. It encodes CASGQNTEAFF. The V and J genes are TRBV12-3 or TRBV12-4 and TRBJ1-1; D not certain. V dropped 8 bases and J dropped 1 base, with 5 bases sitting between them. The CDR3 extends over 11 amino acids.

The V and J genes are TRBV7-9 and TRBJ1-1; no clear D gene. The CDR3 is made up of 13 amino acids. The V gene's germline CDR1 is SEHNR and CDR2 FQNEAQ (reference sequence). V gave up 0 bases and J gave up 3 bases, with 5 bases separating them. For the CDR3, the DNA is TGTGCCAGCAGCTTAGCGGGCGACACTGAAGCTTTCTTT. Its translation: CASSLAGDTEAFF.

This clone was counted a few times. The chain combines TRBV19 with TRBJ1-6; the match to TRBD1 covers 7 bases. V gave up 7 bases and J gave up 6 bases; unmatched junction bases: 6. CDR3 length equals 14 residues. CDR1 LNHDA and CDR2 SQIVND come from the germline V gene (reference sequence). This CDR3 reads CASKDREANSPLHF. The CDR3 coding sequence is TGTGCCAGTAAAGACAGGGAAGCTAATTCACCCCTCCACTTT.

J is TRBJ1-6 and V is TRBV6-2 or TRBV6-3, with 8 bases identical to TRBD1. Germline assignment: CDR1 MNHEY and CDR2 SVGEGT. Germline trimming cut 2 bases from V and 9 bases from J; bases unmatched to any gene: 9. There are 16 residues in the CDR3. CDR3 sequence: CASSYPTGVAGSPLHF. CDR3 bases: TGTGCCAGCAGTTACCCGACAGGGGTTGCAGGTTCACCCCTCCACTTT.

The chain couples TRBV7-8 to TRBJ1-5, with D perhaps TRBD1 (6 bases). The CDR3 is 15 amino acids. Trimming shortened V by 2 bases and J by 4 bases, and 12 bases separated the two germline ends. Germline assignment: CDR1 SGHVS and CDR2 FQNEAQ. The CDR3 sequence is CASSLMGTQNQPQHF. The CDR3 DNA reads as TGTGCCAGCAGCTTAATGGGGACACAGAATCAGCCCCAGCATTTT.

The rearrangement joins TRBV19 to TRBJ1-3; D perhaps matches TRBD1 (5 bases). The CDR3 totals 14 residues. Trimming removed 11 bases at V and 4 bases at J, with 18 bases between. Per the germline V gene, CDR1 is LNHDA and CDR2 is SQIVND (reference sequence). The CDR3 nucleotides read TGTGCCTCCCAGAACAGGCCCGGAGGAAACACCATATATTTT. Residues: CASQNRPGGNTIYF.

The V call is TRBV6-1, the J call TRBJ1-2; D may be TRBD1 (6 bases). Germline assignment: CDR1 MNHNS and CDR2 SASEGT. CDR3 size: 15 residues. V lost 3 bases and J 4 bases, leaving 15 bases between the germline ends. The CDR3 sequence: CASSDTPGQFYGYTF. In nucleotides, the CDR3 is TGTGCCAGCAGTGATACTCCTGGACAGTTCTATGGCTACACCTTC.

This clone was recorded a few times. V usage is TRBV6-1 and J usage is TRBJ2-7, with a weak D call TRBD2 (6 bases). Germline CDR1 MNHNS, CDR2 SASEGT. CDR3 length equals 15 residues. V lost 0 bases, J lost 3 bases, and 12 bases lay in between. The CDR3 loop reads CASSEARGTVYEQYF. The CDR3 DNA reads TGTGCCAGCAGTGAAGCCCGGGGGACGGTCTACGAGCAGTACTTC.

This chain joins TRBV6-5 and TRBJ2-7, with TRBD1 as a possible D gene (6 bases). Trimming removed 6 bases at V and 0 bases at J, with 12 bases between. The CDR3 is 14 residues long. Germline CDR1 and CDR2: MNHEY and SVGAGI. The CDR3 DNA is TGTGCCAGCAGCCGGGACAACTACTCCTACGAGCAGTACTTC. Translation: CASSRDNYSYEQYF.